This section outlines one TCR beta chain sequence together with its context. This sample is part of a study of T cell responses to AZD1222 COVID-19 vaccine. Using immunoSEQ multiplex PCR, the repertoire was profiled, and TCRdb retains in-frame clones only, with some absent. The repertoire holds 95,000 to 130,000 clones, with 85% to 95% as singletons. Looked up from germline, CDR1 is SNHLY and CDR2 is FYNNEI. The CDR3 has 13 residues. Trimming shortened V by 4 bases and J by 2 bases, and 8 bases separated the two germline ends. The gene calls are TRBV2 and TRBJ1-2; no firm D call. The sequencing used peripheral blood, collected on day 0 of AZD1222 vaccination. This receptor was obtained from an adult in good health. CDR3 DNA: TGTGCCAGCAGTGGGGGTCGGAACTATGGCTACACCTTC. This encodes CASSGGRNYGYTF.